This is a list of T cell receptor beta chains from one sample in a study of blood T cell repertoires in COVID-19. TCRdb's table, derived via immunoSEQ multiplex PCR, lists solely in-frame clones and lacks some. The profile covers tens of thousands of clones, with just under 80% appearing a single time and approximately 6% taken by the ten largest. The sequenced sample consisted of peripheral blood. These TCRs come from a woman in her sixties with acute or convalescent COVID-19. CDR3s include the opening cysteine and the closing phenylalanine or tryptophan. The order of the fields is J gene, V gene, CDR3 protein.

>TRBJ1-2|TRBV27
CASRIGTGGDYGYTF
>TRBJ2-7|TRBV18
CASSPPLSGRDEQYF
>TRBJ2-3|TRBV5-1
CASSLQGARGDTQYF
>TRBJ2-1|TRBV7-9
CASSLGGGSYNEQFF
>TRBJ2-2|TRBV11-2
CASSLRTELFF
>TRBJ1-2|TRBV3-1/TRBV3-2
CASTKTTGGWGYGYTF
>TRBJ2-1|TRBV25-1
CASSAGGNEQFF
>TRBJ2-2|TRBV28
CASSAGRDSNTGELFF
>TRBJ2-3|TRBV4-1
CASSQGRDSNAQYF
>TRBJ2-3|TRBV7-3
CASSSSSTDTQYF
>TRBJ2-7|TRBV11-2
CASSLEPGHNYEQYF
>TRBJ2-7|TRBV19
CASSVTGQWKYEQYF
>TRBJ2-1|TRBV5-5
CASSLEAGVNNEQFF
>TRBJ1-5|TRBV4-2
CASSQDAGQPQHF
>TRBJ2-1|TRBV19
CASSRRGRVYNEQFF
>TRBJ1-4|TRBV12-3/TRBV12-4
CASGGSLTEKLFF
>TRBJ2-5|TRBV18
CASSPPGAEETQYF
>TRBJ2-2|TRBV7-9
CASRTLRLGPGELFF
>TRBJ2-2|TRBV19
CASNQPAGTGELFF
>TRBJ2-7|TRBV13
CASSPSPRGEQYF
>TRBJ2-7|TRBV28
CASTDRGPSSYEQYF
>TRBJ2-1|TRBV7-3
CASSLIGGTHNEQFF
>TRBJ2-2|TRBV11-2
CASGGQYTGELFF
>TRBJ2-6|TRBV6-1
CASSEWQNSGANVLTF
>TRBJ1-2|TRBV4-1
CASSPDLGQHNYGYTF
>TRBJ1-1|TRBV7-8
CASSLLQGASEAFF
>TRBJ1-4|TRBV6-2/TRBV6-3
CASSNPFEKLFF
>TRBJ2-7|TRBV28
CASSLGAGTYEQYF
>TRBJ2-1|TRBV7-3
CASSSDSPGEQFF
>TRBJ2-1|TRBV6-4
CASSREAGILVNEQFF
>TRBJ2-1|TRBV4-3
CASSQDNYNEQFF
>TRBJ2-3|TRBV29-1
CSVAAGGTDTQYF
>TRBJ2-3|TRBV6-2/TRBV6-3
CASSVGQGTGTQYF
>TRBJ2-5|TRBV3-1/TRBV3-2
CASSQLGTTKTQYF
>TRBJ1-2|TRBV29-1
CSVEDPRVYYGYTF
>TRBJ2-7|TRBV5-4
CASSDATGGRATYEQYF
>TRBJ1-2|TRBV29-1
CSVSSRYGYTF
>TRBJ1-1|TRBV28
CASSQGGLGGGNTEAFF
>TRBJ1-5|TRBV7-2
CASSLAPRRGREWNQPQHF
>TRBJ2-3|TRBV7-6
CASSPRAGGTDTQYF
>TRBJ2-6|TRBV5-8
CASSFLDRAGANVLTF
>TRBJ2-1|TRBV9
CASSVAGGGLYNEQFF
>TRBJ2-1|TRBV5-5
CASSLASYNEQFF
>TRBJ2-7|TRBV7-2
CASSVDRTSYEQYF
>TRBJ1-5|TRBV6-5
CASSSGSNQPQHF
>TRBJ2-7|TRBV10-3
CAIRGQGRSYEQYF
>TRBJ1-1|TRBV4-2
CASSHEGQGDTEAFF
>TRBJ2-7|TRBV5-1
CASSLTGTALFYEQYF
>TRBJ1-5|TRBV6-1
CASSAGLIRGNQPQHF
>TRBJ2-1|TRBV14
CASSHGRDRASYNEQFF
>TRBJ1-4|TRBV5-1
CASSSGVGKLFF
>TRBJ1-4|TRBV7-9
CASSARTGSGEKLFF
>TRBJ2-2|TRBV11-2
CASSLGPGELFF
>TRBJ2-1|TRBV11-2
CASQTGGPYNEQFF
>TRBJ1-2|TRBV5-4
CASSFRGAPDYGYTF